Presented here are 2 T cell receptor beta chains from one specimen sequenced in a study of OX40 agonist ivuxolimab in advanced cancers. Profiling relied on immunoSEQ multiplex PCR, and the TCRdb table lists in-frame clones only, not all of them. The sample has 60,000 to 85,000 clones; around four fifths are singletons. Material: CD4+ or CD8+ T cells sorted from blood, obtained in a trial of the OX40 agonist ivuxolimab. The receptors here all came from an adult with an advanced solid tumor such as melanoma, head and neck, liver or kidney cancer.

This chain connects TRBV7-9 to TRBJ1-1; tentatively, D is TRBD1 (6 bases). Trimming shortened V by 5 bases and J by 5 bases, and 12 bases separated the two germline ends. The CDR3 loop spans 13 amino acids. Per the germline V gene, CDR1 is SEHNR and CDR2 is FQNEAQ (reference sequence). The CDR3 DNA sequence: TGTGCCAGCAGCGTATCCAGGGGAACTGAAGCTTTCTTT. This translates into CASSVSRGTEAFF.

The chain has TRBV15 and TRBJ2-1; weak D call: TRBD1 (5 bases). The V and J ends lost 0 bases and 12 bases respectively, with 12 bases between them. CDR3 length: 13 amino acids. Germline CDR1 is LNHNV and CDR2 is YYDKDF (reference sequence). This CDR3 is CATSRERTRGQFF. The CDR3 nucleotides read TGTGCCACCAGCAGAGAGAGGACAAGGGGGCAGTTCTTC.